This TCR beta chain was recorded in a study of blood T cell repertoires in COVID-19. Study overall: Acute and convalescent COVID-19 specimens originated in the United States, Italy and Spain. Nucleic acid was either cDNA or gDNA, and it came from T cells, B-cell-depleted T cells, or PBMCs.

This clone was observed once. Original data processing: Amplification of reference gene primers provided the estimated nucleated cell counts. Using immunoSEQ multiplex PCR, the repertoire was profiled, and TCRdb retains in-frame clones only, with some absent. D and trimming come from the DNA, and the V and J calls and clone size come from that table. The sample yields around 300,000 clones, roughly 90% seen once. The V and J ends lost 6 bases and 8 bases respectively, with 16 bases between them. The CDR3 sequence is 13 residues long. The source material was peripheral blood. This sequence was found in a woman aged 45-60 years with active or convalescent COVID-19. The chain couples TRBV12-3 or TRBV12-4 to TRBJ1-2; perhaps TRBD1 as D (6 bases). The CDR3 reads CASRVSGADGYTF. CDR3 bases: TGTGCCAGCAGAGTTTCAGGGGCGGACGGCTACACCTTC.